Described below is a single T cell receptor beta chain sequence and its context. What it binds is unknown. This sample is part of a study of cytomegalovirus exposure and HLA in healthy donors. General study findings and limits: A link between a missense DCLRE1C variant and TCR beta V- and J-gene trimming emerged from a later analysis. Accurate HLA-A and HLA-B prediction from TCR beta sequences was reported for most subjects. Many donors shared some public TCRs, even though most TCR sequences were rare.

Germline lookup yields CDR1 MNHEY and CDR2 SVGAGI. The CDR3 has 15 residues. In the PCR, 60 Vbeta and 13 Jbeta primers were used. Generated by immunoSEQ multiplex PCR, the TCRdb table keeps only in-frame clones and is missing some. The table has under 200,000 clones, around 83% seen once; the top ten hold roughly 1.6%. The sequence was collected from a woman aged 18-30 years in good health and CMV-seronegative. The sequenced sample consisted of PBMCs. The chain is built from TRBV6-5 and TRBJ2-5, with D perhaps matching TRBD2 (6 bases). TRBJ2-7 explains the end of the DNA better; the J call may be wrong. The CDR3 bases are TGTGCCAGCAGCCCGTCTAGCGTCAGCTCCTACGAGCAGTACTTC. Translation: CASSPSSVSSYEQYF.